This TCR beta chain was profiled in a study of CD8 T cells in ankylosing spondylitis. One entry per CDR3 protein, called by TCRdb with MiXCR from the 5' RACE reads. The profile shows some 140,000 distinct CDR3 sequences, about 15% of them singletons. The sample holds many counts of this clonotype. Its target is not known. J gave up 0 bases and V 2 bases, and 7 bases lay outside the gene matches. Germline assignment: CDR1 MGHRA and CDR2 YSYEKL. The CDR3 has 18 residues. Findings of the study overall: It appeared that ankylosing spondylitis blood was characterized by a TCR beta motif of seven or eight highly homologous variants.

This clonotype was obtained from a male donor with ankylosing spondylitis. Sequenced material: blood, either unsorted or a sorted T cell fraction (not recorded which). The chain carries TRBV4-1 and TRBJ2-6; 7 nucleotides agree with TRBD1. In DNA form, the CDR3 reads TGCGCCAGCAGCCAACTAGACAGGGTCTACTCTGGGGCCAACGTCCTGACTTTC. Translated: CASSQLDRVYSGANVLTF.